The TCR beta chain under discussion was sequenced for a study of blood T cells in healthy people across ages. Study-level results: Estimates drawn from one million T cells were deemed to understate diversity. Using unsorted PBMCs precluded a conclusive naive versus antigen-experienced comparison.

This clonotype has at least ten counts. Its antigen remains unidentified. V was trimmed by 6 bases and J by 6 bases, leaving 15 bases between them. CDR3 length: 14 residues. Germline V gene data show CDR1 as MDHEN and CDR2 as SYDVKM. Using a J-beta primer mix together with a sample-barcoded 5' primer, a second PCR was run for about 6 to 11 cycles. Each CDR3 protein is one row after TCRdb ran MiXCR on the 5' RACE reads. This table holds more than 650,000 distinct CDR3 sequences, roughly 26% found once. This same sample was also taken into another study, of T cells of mothers and their children. That study reports: The cDNA synthesis received all extracted RNA, at about 1.5 ug per 15 ul. Sequencing got over 9 million TCR beta CDR3 reads from each mother and several million from each child.

The sample taken for sequencing was blood. This receptor was taken from a boy aged 5-17 years in good health. V and J are TRBV28 and TRBJ2-1; D perhaps matches TRBD1 (7 bases). The CDR3 sequence: CASRADRRGNEQFF. CDR3 nucleotides: TGTGCCAGCAGGGCGGACAGGAGGGGCAATGAGCAGTTCTTC.